This TCR beta chain was recovered during a study of PD-L1 blockade in urothelial cancer. Overall study: Blood analysis took place 3 weeks (second dose) and 6 weeks after treatment start.

Worth noting for this clone: Its matching antigen is unknown.

Germline values: CDR1 KGHSH, CDR2 LQKENI. With 2 bases clipped from V and 6 bases from J, the junction kept 8 bases outside the gene matches. This CDR3 region has 16 residues. Findings of the study overall: Durable benefit was linked to greater 3-week expansion of tumor-associated blood clones.

Sequenced by immunoSEQ multiplex PCR; TCRdb stores in-frame clones only, minus some. This sample yields approximately 24,000 clones, of which around 90% are seen a single time; under 3.5% belongs to the top ten. This chain connects TRBV18 to TRBJ2-3; 10 bases agree with TRBD2. This specimen consisted of PBMCs, obtained around atezolizumab (anti-PD-L1) treatment. The TCR sequence derives from a man aged 45-65 years with urothelial cancer. The CDR3 protein is CASSPGLAGDWDTQYF. CDR3 coding DNA: TGTGCCAGCTCACCAGGGCTAGCGGGGGACTGGGATACGCAGTATTTT.